This T cell receptor beta chain derives from a study of cytomegalovirus exposure and HLA in healthy donors. Across the whole study: Samples from HLA-typed donors yielded approximately 80 million unique TCRs in an early data release.

The CDR3 has 18 residues. Germline CDR1 is MNHNS and CDR2 is SASEGT. V was clipped by 1 base and J by 6 bases; unmatched bases: 10. 13 Jbeta primers and 60 Vbeta primers were used for the PCR. The assay was immunoSEQ multiplex PCR, and TCRdb's table has in-frame clones only and misses some. The repertoire holds 210,000 or so clones, with around 76% as singletons. This chain joins TRBV6-1 and TRBJ2-3, with 13 bases lining up with TRBD2. The receptor was isolated from a man between 18 and 29 years old in good health and CMV-seronegative. Sequenced sample: PBMCs. This CDR3 reads CASSEDRGLAGALDTQYF. The CDR3, as DNA: TGTGCCAGCAGTGAAGACCGAGGACTAGCGGGAGCCTTGGATACGCAGTATTTT.